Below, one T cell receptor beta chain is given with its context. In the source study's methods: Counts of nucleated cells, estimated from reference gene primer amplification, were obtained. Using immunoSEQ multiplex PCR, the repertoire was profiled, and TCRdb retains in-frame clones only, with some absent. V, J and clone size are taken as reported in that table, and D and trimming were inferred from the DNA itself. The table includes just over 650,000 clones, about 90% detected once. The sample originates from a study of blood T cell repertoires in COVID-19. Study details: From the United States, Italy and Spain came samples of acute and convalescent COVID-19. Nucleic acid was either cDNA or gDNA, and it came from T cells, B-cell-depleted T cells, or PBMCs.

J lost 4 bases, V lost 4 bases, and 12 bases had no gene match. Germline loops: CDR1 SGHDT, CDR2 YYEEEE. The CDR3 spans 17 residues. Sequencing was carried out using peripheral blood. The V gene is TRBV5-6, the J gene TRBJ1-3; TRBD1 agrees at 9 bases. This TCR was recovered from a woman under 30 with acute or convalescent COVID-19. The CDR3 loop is CASSQIPGQGGGNTIYF. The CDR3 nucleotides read TGTGCCAGCAGCCAAATTCCGGGACAGGGAGGCGGAAACACCATATATTTT.